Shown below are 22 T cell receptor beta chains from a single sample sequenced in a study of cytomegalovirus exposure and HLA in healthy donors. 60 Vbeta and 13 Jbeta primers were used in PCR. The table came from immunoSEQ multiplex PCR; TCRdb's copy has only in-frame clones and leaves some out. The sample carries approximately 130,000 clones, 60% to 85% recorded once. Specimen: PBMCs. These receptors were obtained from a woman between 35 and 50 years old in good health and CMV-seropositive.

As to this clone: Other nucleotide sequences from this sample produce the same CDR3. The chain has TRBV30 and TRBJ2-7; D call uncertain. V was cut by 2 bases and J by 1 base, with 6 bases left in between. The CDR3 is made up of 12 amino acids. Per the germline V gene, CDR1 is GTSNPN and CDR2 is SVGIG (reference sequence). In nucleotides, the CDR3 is TGTGCCTGGAGTTTACAGTCCTACGAGCAGTACTTC. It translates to CAWSLQSYEQYF.

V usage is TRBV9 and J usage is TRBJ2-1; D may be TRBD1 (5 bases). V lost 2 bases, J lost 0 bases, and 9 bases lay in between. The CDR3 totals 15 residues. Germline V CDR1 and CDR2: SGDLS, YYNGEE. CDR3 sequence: CASSVQGSSYNEQFF. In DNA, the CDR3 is TGTGCCAGCAGCGTCCAGGGTAGCTCCTACAATGAGCAGTTCTTC.

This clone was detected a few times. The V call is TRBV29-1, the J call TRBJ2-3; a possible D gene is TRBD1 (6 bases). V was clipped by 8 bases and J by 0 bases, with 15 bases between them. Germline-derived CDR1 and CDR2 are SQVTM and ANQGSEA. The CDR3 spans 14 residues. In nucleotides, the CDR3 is TGCAGCATTTGGACAGCCTCTAGCACAGATACGCAGTATTTT. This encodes CSIWTASSTDTQYF.

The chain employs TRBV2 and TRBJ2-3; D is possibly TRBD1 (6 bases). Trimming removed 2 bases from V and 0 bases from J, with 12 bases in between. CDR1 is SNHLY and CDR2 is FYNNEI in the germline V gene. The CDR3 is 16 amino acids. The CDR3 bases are TGTGCCAGCAGTGAAACCCACAGGGCTAGCACAGATACGCAGTATTTT. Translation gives CASSETHRASTDTQYF.

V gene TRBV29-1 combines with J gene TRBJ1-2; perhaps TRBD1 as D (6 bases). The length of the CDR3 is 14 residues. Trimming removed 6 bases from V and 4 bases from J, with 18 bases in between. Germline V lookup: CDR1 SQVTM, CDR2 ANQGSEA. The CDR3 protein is CSVATIRDIYGYTF. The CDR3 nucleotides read TGCAGCGTCGCCACCATCAGGGACATCTATGGCTACACCTTC.

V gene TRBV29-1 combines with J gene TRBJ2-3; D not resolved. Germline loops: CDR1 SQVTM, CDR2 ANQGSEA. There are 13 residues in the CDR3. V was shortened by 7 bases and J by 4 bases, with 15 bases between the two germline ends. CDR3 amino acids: CSAKLTVADTQYF. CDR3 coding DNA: TGCAGCGCCAAACTTACGGTTGCAGATACGCAGTATTTT.

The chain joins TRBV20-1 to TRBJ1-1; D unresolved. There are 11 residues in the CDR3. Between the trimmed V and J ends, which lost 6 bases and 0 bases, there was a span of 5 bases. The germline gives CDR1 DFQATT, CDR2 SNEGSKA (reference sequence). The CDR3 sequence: CSAPVNTEAFF. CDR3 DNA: TGCAGTGCCCCGGTGAACACTGAAGCTTTCTTT.

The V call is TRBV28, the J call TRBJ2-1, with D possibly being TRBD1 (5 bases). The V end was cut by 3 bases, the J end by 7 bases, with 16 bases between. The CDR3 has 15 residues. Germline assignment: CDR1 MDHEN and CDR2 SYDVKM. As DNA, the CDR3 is TGTGCCAGCAGTTTTCTAGGGGTTATGAGGAATGAGCAGTTCTTC. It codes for CASSFLGVMRNEQFF.

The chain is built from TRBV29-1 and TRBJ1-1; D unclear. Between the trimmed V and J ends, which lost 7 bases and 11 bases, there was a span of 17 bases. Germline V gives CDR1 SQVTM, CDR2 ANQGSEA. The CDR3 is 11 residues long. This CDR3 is CSASSSEVAFF. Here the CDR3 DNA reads TGCAGCGCCTCCTCCTCTGAGGTGGCTTTCTTT.

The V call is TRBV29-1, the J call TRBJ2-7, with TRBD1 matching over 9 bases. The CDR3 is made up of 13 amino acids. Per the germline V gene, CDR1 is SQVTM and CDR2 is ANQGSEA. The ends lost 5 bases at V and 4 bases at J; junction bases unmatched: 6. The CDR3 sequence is CSVLPGTGYEQYF. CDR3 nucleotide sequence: TGCAGCGTTCTTCCCGGGACAGGGTACGAGCAGTACTTC.

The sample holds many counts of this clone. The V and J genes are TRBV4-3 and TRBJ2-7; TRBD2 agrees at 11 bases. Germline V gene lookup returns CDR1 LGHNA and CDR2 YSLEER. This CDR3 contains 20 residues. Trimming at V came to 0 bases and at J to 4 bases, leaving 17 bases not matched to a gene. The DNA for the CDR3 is TGCGCCAGCAGCCAAGATGCCGTTGGGGTCGGGACTAGCGGACTATACGAGCAGTACTTC. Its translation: CASSQDAVGVGTSGLYEQYF.

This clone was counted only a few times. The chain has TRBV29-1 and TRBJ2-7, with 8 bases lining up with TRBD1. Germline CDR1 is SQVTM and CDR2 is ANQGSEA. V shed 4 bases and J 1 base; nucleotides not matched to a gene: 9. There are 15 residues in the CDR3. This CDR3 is CSVGPTGVTSYEQYF. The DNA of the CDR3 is TGCAGCGTTGGACCGACAGGGGTAACATCCTACGAGCAGTACTTC.

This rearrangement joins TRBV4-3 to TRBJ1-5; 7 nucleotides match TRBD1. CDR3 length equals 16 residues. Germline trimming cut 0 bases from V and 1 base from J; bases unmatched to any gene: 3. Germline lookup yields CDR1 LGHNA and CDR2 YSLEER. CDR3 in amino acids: CASSQDYRGSNQPQHF. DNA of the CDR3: TGCGCCAGCAGCCAAGATTACAGGGGAAGCAATCAGCCCCAGCATTTT.

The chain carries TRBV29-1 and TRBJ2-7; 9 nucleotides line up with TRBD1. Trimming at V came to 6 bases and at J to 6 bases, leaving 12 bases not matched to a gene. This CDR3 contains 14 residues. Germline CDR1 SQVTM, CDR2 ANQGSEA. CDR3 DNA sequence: TGCAGCGTCGCGCCCGGGACAGGGAGTTCCGAGCAGTACTTC. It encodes CSVAPGTGSSEQYF.

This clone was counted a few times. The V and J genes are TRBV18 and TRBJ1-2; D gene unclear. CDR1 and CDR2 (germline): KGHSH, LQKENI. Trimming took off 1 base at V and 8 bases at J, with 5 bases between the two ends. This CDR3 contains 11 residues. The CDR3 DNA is TGTGCCAGCTCACCACAAGAGGGCTACACCTTC. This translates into CASSPQEGYTF.

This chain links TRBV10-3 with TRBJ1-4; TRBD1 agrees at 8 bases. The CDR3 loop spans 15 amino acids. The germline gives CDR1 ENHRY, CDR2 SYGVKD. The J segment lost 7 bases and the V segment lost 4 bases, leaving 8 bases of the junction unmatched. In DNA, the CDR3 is TGTGCCATCAGTGGTTCCAGGGGGCAAGGTGAAAAACTGTTTTTT. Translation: CAISGSRGQGEKLFF.

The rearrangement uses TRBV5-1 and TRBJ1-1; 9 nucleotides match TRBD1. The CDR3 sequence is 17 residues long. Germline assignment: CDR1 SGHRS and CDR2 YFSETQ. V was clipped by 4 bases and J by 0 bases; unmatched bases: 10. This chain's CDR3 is CASSTYLGQGMNTEAFF. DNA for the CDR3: TGCGCCAGCAGCACCTACCTGGGACAGGGAATGAACACTGAAGCTTTCTTT. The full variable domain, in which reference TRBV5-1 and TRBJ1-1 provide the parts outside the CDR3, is KAGVTQTPRYLIKTRGQQVTLSCSPISGHRSVSWYQQTPGQGLQFLFEYFSETQRNKGNFPGRFSGRQFSNSRSEMNVSTLELGDSALYLCASSTYLGQGMNTEAFFGQGTRLTVV.

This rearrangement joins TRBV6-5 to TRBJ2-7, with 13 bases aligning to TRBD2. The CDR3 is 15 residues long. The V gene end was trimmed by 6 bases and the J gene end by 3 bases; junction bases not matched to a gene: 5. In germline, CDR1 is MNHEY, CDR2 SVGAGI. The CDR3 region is CASRLGLAGDYEQYF. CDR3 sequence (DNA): TGTGCCAGCAGACTCGGACTAGCGGGGGACTACGAGCAGTACTTC.

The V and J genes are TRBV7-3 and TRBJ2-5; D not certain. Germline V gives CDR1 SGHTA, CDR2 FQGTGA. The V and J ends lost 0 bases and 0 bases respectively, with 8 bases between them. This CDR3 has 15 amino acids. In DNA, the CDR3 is TGTGCCAGCAGCTTAACGCTGTCAGACCAAGAGACCCAGTACTTC. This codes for CASSLTLSDQETQYF.

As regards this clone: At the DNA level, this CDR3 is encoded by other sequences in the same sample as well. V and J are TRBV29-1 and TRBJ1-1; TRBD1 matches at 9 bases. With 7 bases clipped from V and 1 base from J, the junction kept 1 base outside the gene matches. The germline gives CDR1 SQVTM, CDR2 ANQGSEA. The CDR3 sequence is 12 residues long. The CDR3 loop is CSGGQGNTEAFF. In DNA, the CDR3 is TGCAGCGGGGGACAGGGGAACACTGAAGCTTTCTTT.

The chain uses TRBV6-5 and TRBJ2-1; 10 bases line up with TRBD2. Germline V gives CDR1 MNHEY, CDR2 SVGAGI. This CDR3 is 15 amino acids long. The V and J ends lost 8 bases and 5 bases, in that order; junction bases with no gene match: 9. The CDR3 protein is CASGFSSGSNNEQFF. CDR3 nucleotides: TGTGCCAGCGGATTTTCTAGCGGGAGCAACAATGAGCAGTTCTTC.

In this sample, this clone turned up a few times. CDR3: CASSTPRVGSRSEQYF. The CDR3 bases are TGCGCCAGCAGCACACCCAGGGTCGGTTCACGGAGCGAGCAGTACTTC. The chain uses TRBV23-1 and TRBJ2-7, with D maybe TRBD1 (5 bases). TRBV23-1 is noted as an ORF with a role that remains uncertain. V lost 6 bases and J lost 6, with 24 bases in between. The CDR3 is made up of 16 amino acids.